This T cell receptor (beta chain) was observed in a study of control samples from healthy donors and cancer patients (TCRdb year 2020). Notes on this clone: The antigen this receptor binds is unknown. No qualities accompany the bases; no much larger clone lies one base away.

Libraries were made using the immunoSEQ multiplex PCR assay. The source is immuneACCESS, and TCRdb retained only in-frame sequences with V and J called. Part of the clones is not carried over; for the studies checked, unresolved V genes explain less than half of this, and the remainder is unexplained. The sample profile shows 80,000 to 100,000 clones; roughly three quarters of them were found once. About 10% of the sample belongs to the ten largest clones. V is reduced by 0 bases and J by 3 bases, leaving a spacing of 6 bases between them. Based on the germline V gene (reference sequence), the CDR1 and CDR2 sequences are LNHNV and YYDKDF. From its cysteine to its phenylalanine, the CDR3 spans 13 amino acids. Solely the CDR3 DNA is kept, with 39 bases framed from the first base.

The receptor chain draws on TRBV15 and TRBJ2-7, and perhaps TRBD1 as D gene, on 6 matching bases. This TCR was sampled from a woman younger than 45 in good health. Sequenced sample: blood. The DNA sequence is TGTGCCACCAGCAGAGACAGGGGCTACGAGCAGTACTTC. This gives the protein CATSRDRGYEQYF.